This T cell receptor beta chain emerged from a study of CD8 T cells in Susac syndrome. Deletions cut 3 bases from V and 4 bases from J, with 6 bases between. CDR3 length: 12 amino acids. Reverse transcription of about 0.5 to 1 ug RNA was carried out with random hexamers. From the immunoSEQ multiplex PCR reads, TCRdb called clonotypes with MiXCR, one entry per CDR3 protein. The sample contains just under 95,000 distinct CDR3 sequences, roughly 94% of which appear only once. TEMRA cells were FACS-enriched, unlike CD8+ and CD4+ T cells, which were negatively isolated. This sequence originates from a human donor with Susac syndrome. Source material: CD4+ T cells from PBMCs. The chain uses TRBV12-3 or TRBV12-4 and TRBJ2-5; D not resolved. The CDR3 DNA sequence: TGTGCCAGCAGTTTGAATTCAGAGACCCAGTACTTC. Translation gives CASSLNSETQYF.